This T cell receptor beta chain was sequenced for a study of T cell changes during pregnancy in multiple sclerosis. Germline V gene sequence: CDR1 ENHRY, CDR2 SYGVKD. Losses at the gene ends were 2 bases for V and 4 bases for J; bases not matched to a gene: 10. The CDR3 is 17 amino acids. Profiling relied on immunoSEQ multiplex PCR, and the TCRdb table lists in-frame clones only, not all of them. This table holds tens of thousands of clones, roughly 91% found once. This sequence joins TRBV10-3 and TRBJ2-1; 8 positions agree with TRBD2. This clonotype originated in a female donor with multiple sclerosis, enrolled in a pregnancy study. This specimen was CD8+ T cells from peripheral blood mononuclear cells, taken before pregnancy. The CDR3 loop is CAISERLSGVIYNEQFF. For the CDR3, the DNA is TGTGCCATCAGTGAGCGCCTTAGCGGGGTGATATACAATGAGCAGTTCTTC.